This T cell receptor beta chain was obtained from a study of T cell changes during pregnancy in multiple sclerosis. This CDR3 region has 13 residues. Per germline, CDR1 SQVTM and CDR2 ANQGSEA. V dropped 6 bases and J dropped 6 bases, with 17 bases sitting between them. Sequenced by immunoSEQ multiplex PCR; TCRdb stores in-frame clones only, minus some. The sample has about 32,000 clones; more than 85% are singletons. This chain connects TRBV29-1 to TRBJ1-2; no firm D call. The clonotype was recovered from a female donor with multiple sclerosis, enrolled in a pregnancy study. The source was CD4+ T cells from peripheral blood mononuclear cells, collected in the second trimester of pregnancy. The CDR3 coding sequence is TGCAGCGTCTCCACCCCCGCGTATGATGGCTACACCTTC. Translated, it gives CSVSTPAYDGYTF.